This paragraph covers one T cell receptor beta chain sequence. What it recognizes is unknown. Combining a sample-barcoded 5' primer with a J-beta primer mix, a second PCR ran for roughly 7 to 11 cycles. TCRdb re-derived calls from the 5' RACE reads in MiXCR, one entry per CDR3 protein. The table lists hundreds of thousands of distinct CDR3 sequences, 45% to 60% of them singletons. These data are taken from a study of blood T cells in healthy people across ages. General study findings and limits: Aged donors had fewer naive CD4+ cells and lower diversity than long-lived donors. Older individuals had lower TCR beta diversity per million T cells (the decline was roughly linear).

In each sample, at least 6 million PBMCs were isolated. The CDR3 consists of 17 residues. V shed 1 base, J shed 6 bases, and the junction held 6 bases outside the gene matches. Germline CDR1 and CDR2: LNHNV and YYDKDF (reference sequence). The origin of this receptor is a woman aged 80 or over in good health. Sequenced input: blood. V gene TRBV15 combines with J gene TRBJ2-1, with 13 bases fitting TRBD2. CDR3 DNA: TGTGCCACCAGCAGAGCCTCTACTAGCGGGGGGGTCAATGAGCAGTTCTTC. It is translated as CATSRASTSGGVNEQFF.